This is a list of T cell receptor beta chains from one sample in a study of beta chain features in type 1 diabetes. Libraries were prepared by immunoSEQ multiplex PCR; TCRdb keeps only in-frame clonotypes and omits some of them. The sample includes about 710,000 clones, over 13% seen only once; the top ten take just under 0.04%. The material sequenced was naive CD4+ T cells from blood. The receptor set was obtained from a man in his late teens or twenties with type 1 diabetes. Each CDR3 is given with its conserved first and last residue. D genes are given only for firm matches. Where a row states a size, it is once, few, many or the class of an expanded clone; other rows omit it.

D	J	V	size	CDR3	DNA
.	TRBJ2-6	TRBV2	.	CASSMGSGANVLTF	TGTGCCAGCAGTATGGGCTCTGGGGCCAACGTCCTGACTTTC
.	TRBJ2-7	TRBV19	.	CASSNPGASYEQYF	TGTGCCAGTAGTAATCCGGGGGCATCCTACGAGCAGTACTTC
.	TRBJ1-2	TRBV28	few	CASSFPRSPGYTF	TGTGCCAGCAGTTTTCCCAGAAGCCCTGGCTACACCTTC
.	TRBJ2-3	TRBV5-6	.	CASSLAGVVPDTQYF	TGTGCCAGCAGCTTGGCGGGAGTGGTCCCAGATACGCAGTATTTT
TRBD2	TRBJ2-3	TRBV11-2	.	CASSSVLAGERDTQYF	TGTGCCAGCAGCTCCGTACTAGCGGGGGAGAGAGATACGCAGTATTTT
TRBD1	TRBJ2-7	TRBV10-3	.	CAISGETGGGGQYF	TGTGCCATCAGTGGGGAGACAGGGGGTGGAGGGCAGTACTTC
TRBD1	TRBJ1-2	TRBV19	.	CASSPLWDRGNSGYTF	TGTGCCAGTAGTCCCCTGTGGGACAGGGGGAATAGCGGCTACACCTTC
.	TRBJ1-1	TRBV5-1	few	CASSGVSGENAFF	TGCGCCAGCAGCGGGGTGAGCGGGGAAAACGCTTTCTTT
.	TRBJ1-3	TRBV25-1	.	CASSAYRGNTIYF	TGTGCCAGCAGTGCCTATCGTGGAAACACCATATATTTT
.	TRBJ2-6	TRBV5-1	.	CASSADPGANVLTF	TGCGCCAGCAGCGCCGACCCTGGGGCCAACGTCCTGACTTTC
.	TRBJ2-7	TRBV7-9	.	CASSPIPDRSSYEQYF	TGTGCCAGCAGCCCGATTCCAGACAGAAGCTCCTACGAGCAGTACTTC
.	TRBJ1-5	TRBV19	.	CASTPGRDSNQPQHF	TGTGCCAGTACCCCGGGACGGGATAGCAATCAGCCCCAGCATTTT
.	TRBJ2-3	TRBV7-9	few	CASSPGSDTQYF	TGTGCCAGCAGCCCCGGGTCAGATACGCAGTATTTT
.	TRBJ1-1	TRBV29-1	few	CSVESVGSGDTEAFF	TGCAGCGTTGAAAGCGTAGGGTCCGGGGACACTGAAGCTTTCTTT
.	TRBJ1-2	TRBV30	few	CAWMVGYGYTF	TGTGCCTGGATGGTAGGCTATGGCTACACCTTC
TRBD1	TRBJ2-3	TRBV5-1	.	CASSLDRGSTDTQYF	TGCGCCAGCAGCTTGGACAGGGGGAGCACAGATACGCAGTATTTT
.	TRBJ2-1	TRBV4-1	few	CASSHQERSYGNEQFF	TGCGCCAGCAGCCACCAAGAGAGGAGCTACGGCAATGAGCAGTTCTTC
.	TRBJ2-7	TRBV15	.	CATSRDRAGAYEQYF	TGTGCCACCAGCAGAGATCGGGCAGGGGCCTACGAGCAGTACTTC
TRBD1	TRBJ2-5	TRBV5-1	few	CASSKQGAGQETQYF	TGCGCCAGCAGCAAACAGGGGGCTGGACAAGAGACCCAGTACTTC
.	TRBJ2-7	TRBV30	.	CVPPGGGIYEQYF	TGTGTACCTCCCGGAGGGGGGATCTACGAGCAGTACTTC
TRBD2	TRBJ2-1	TRBV7-2	.	CASSLLASSYNEQFF	TGTGCCAGCAGCCTACTAGCGTCCTCCTACAATGAGCAGTTCTTC
.	TRBJ2-7	TRBV4-3	few	CASSHLRQLAYEQYF	TGCGCCAGCAGCCACCTTCGGCAGCTTGCTTACGAGCAGTACTTC
TRBD1	TRBJ2-5	TRBV11-2	few	CASSQSTGATQYF	TGTGCCAGCAGTCAAAGCACAGGGGCGACCCAGTACTTC
.	TRBJ2-5	TRBV7-3	few	CASSLRAARQETQYF	TGTGCCAGCAGCTTAAGGGCTGCCAGGCAAGAGACCCAGTACTTC
.	TRBJ2-3	TRBV7-7	few	CASSLDGTDTQYF	TGTGCTAGCAGTCTAGATGGCACAGATACGCAGTATTTT
.	TRBJ1-5	TRBV2	.	CASSAEASQPQHF	TGTGCCAGCAGTGCGGAGGCGAGTCAGCCCCAGCATTTT
TRBD2	TRBJ2-3	TRBV29-1	.	CSVASGGATTQYF	TGCAGCGTTGCTAGCGGGGGGGCCACTACGCAGTATTTT
TRBD1	TRBJ1-2	TRBV2	few	CASRVGQGNYGYTF	TGTGCCAGCAGAGTCGGACAGGGTAACTATGGCTACACCTTC
TRBD1	TRBJ1-1	TRBV9	few	CASSVRYRGRVANTEAFF	TGTGCCAGCAGCGTACGGTACAGGGGAAGGGTGGCGAACACTGAAGCTTTCTTT
.	TRBJ1-5	TRBV28	.	CASSSPGLNQPQHF	TGTGCCAGCAGTTCCCCCGGACTCAATCAGCCCCAGCATTTT
.	TRBJ2-1	TRBV19	.	CASSIRFRAGTPQVNEQFF	TGTGCCAGTAGTATAAGGTTCCGCGCCGGGACACCCCAGGTGAATGAGCAGTTCTTC
.	TRBJ2-1	TRBV4-3	.	CASSQGRDHEQFF	TGCGCCAGCAGCCAAGGGCGTGACCATGAGCAGTTCTTC
TRBD2	TRBJ2-1	TRBV30	few	CAWSSPGGLYNEQFF	TGTGCCTGGAGTAGCCCGGGGGGGCTGTACAATGAGCAGTTCTTC
TRBD2	TRBJ2-1	TRBV11-1	few	CASSWPRLAGEQFF	TGTGCCAGCAGCTGGCCCCGACTAGCGGGTGAGCAGTTCTTC
.	TRBJ2-3	TRBV7-9	.	CASSIGQTDTQYF	TGTGCCAGCAGCATCGGACAGACAGATACGCAGTATTTT
.	TRBJ2-2	TRBV19	.	CASSSTKSGELFF	TGTGCCAGTAGTTCAACTAAGTCCGGGGAGCTGTTTTTT
.	TRBJ1-5	TRBV4-3	few	CASSQGRGGPIGPQHF	TGCGCCAGCAGCCAAGGGAGGGGGGGACCGATCGGTCCCCAGCATTTT
.	TRBJ2-6	TRBV7-9	few	CASSLAGANVLTF	TGTGCCAGCAGCTTAGCAGGGGCCAACGTCCTGACTTTC
TRBD1	TRBJ1-5	TRBV7-2	.	CASSLDQGAPRQPQHF	TGTGCCAGCAGCTTAGACCAGGGGGCTCCGCGTCAGCCCCAGCATTTT
.	TRBJ2-2	TRBV5-4	.	CASSLEGFTTGELFF	TGTGCCAGCAGCTTGGAAGGGTTTACCACCGGGGAGCTGTTTTTT
.	TRBJ2-7	TRBV5-1	.	CASSLGSDGVYEQYF	TGCGCCAGCAGCCTAGGCTCGGATGGGGTCTACGAGCAGTACTTC
TRBD1	TRBJ2-1	TRBV6-5	few	CASSYRGREQFF	TGTGCCAGCAGCTACAGGGGGCGGGAGCAGTTCTTC
.	TRBJ1-6	TRBV28	.	CASSLQGLGAGSPLHF	TGTGCCAGCAGTTTACAGGGGTTAGGCGCTGGTTCACCCCTCCACTTT
.	TRBJ2-3	TRBV9	few	CASSVDIGGGSPGTQYF	TGTGCCAGCAGCGTAGATATCGGGGGCGGATCCCCGGGTACGCAGTATTTT
.	TRBJ2-3	TRBV30	.	CAWSLGGATGDTQYF	TGTGCCTGGAGTCTGGGGGGGGCAACCGGAGATACGCAGTATTTT
.	TRBJ2-7	TRBV21-1	.	CASSTPASCEQYF	TGTGCCAGCAGCACCCCGGCTAGCTGCGAGCAGTACTTC
TRBD1	TRBJ1-2	TRBV18	.	CASSPDRERTGYTF	TGTGCCAGCTCACCTGACAGGGAAAGGACTGGCTACACCTTC
TRBD1	TRBJ2-3	TRBV11-2	.	CASSLPTGEADTQYF	TGTGCCAGCAGCCTACCGACAGGGGAGGCAGATACGCAGTATTTT
.	TRBJ2-1	TRBV10-3	.	CAISEFTVGSYNEQFF	TGTGCCATCAGTGAGTTCACAGTGGGCTCCTACAATGAGCAGTTCTTC
TRBD2	TRBJ2-1	TRBV9	few	CASSVPGTSGANEQFF	TGTGCCAGCAGCGTACCCGGGACTAGCGGGGCCAATGAGCAGTTCTTC
.	TRBJ2-7	TRBV7-9	.	CASSTTPYEQYF	TGTGCCAGCAGCACGACCCCCTACGAGCAGTACTTC
.	TRBJ1-5	TRBV27	.	CASSYTGLLNQPQHF	TGTGCCAGCAGTTACACAGGATTACTAAATCAGCCCCAGCATTTT
TRBD1	TRBJ1-6	TRBV7-9	.	CASSSSGGHNSPLHF	TGTGCCAGCAGCTCCTCAGGGGGCCATAATTCACCCCTCCACTTT
TRBD1	TRBJ2-2	TRBV5-6	.	CASSSIRTGSGELFF	TGTGCCAGCAGCTCGATAAGGACAGGGTCCGGGGAGCTGTTTTTT
.	TRBJ2-1	TRBV30	.	CAWSRGLANRGRNEQFF	TGTGCCTGGAGTAGGGGGCTAGCGAACAGGGGCCGCAATGAGCAGTTCTTC
.	TRBJ1-5	TRBV7-9	few	CASSLYTDQPQHF	TGTGCCAGCAGCTTATACACGGATCAGCCCCAGCATTTT
TRBD2	TRBJ2-5	TRBV19	few	CASQTSGGLETQYF	TGTGCCAGCCAGACTAGCGGGGGACTAGAGACCCAGTACTTC
.	TRBJ2-7	TRBV7-2	.	CASSLAQGNYEQYF	TGTGCCAGCAGCTTAGCGCAAGGAAACTACGAGCAGTACTTC
TRBD1	TRBJ2-3	TRBV28	few	CASRTRQGTLDTQYF	TGTGCCAGCAGGACGAGACAGGGGACTTTAGATACGCAGTATTTT